This T cell receptor (beta chain) stems from a study of T cells in Graves' hyperthyroidism and ophthalmopathy. Study details: Peripheral blood was acquired at first diagnosis, ahead of any therapy whatsoever.

This clonotype was seen at least ten times. Antigen: not known. One junction end does not reproduce the germline sequence, and a read error may be involved. Study-wide results and limits: Ophthalmopathy was separated from stable hyperthyroidism by a 13 V-J model.

RNA transcripts gave rise to amplified TCR beta CDR3 regions. In the first-round RT-PCR of the TCR CDR3, the HTBI primer set was used. TCRdb fed the multiplex PCR reads into MiXCR, producing one record per CDR3 protein. The repertoire consists of approximately 380,000 distinct CDR3 sequences, with about a fifth occurring once and the leading ten covering 3% to 4%. PBMCs stemmed from under 11 ml fresh peripheral blood. The CDR3 loop spans 14 amino acids. The germline V gene encodes CDR1 SGHAT and CDR2 FQDESV (reference sequence). This rearrangement joins TRBV11-1 to TRBJ2-5, with a weak D call TRBD1 (6 bases). The TCR comes from a woman aged 18-29 years with Graves' hyperthyroidism. Source material: blood. The CDR3 reads CASSSRTVQKTQYF. CDR3 nucleotide sequence: TGTGCCAGCAGCTCTCGGACAGTCCAAAAGACCCAGTACTTC.